The source of this T cell receptor (beta chain) is a study of naive and memory T cell subsets. Study conclusions and caveats: The RNA method is potentially sensitive to activation and differentiation changes.

TCR cDNA received a 3' ligated oligonucleotide that carried a UMI. Adult healthy volunteers gave 2.5 ml peripheral blood for whole-blood RNA. This CDR3 is built from 16 residues. V trimming: 0 bases; J trimming: 0 bases; junction bases outside the gene matches: 4. Germline V lookup: CDR1 DFQATT, CDR2 SNEGSKA (reference sequence). This clonotype has just a few counts. As yet, its antigen is unknown. Four PCR rounds used nested alpha and beta constant region primers plus the SP2 primer. TCRdb re-called the 5' RACE reads with MiXCR, one entry per CDR3 protein. The table has about 62,000 distinct CDR3 sequences, approximately 8% seen once.

The clonotype originates from a female donor in good health. The chain joins TRBV20-1 to TRBJ2-1, with 8 nucleotides matching TRBD2. The CDR3 loop is CSARDPLAGSYNEQFF. The CDR3, as DNA: TGCAGTGCTAGAGATCCCCTAGCGGGCTCCTACAATGAGCAGTTCTTC.